This T cell receptor beta chain was recovered during a study of T cell repertoires in cytomegalovirus infection. Study details: Both CMV infection and a matching HLA type were indicated by public TCR beta signatures.

The CDR3 totals 14 residues. The V and J ends lost 0 bases and 4 bases, in that order; junction bases with no gene match: 3. Germline assignment: CDR1 DFQATT and CDR2 SNEGSKA (reference sequence). This clonotype was picked up many times. Its antigen is as yet unknown. General study points: Cumulative frequency of public TCR beta families picked out carriers of CMV plus the relevant HLA. The ex vivo response was dominated by HLA-C-restricted CMV-specific TCR beta clonotypes.

TCRdb analysed the reads with MiXCR anew, one entry per CDR3 protein. The sample contains 150,000 or so distinct CDR3 sequences, about 6.3% of which appear only once. The chain has TRBV20-1 and TRBJ2-1, with TRBD2 matching over 7 bases. This receptor was obtained from a human donor in good health (CMV status not recorded). Some clones in this sample may be carry-over from other donors' samples. Sequencing used PBMCs. This chain's CDR3 is CSARDRGVYNEQFF. CDR3 in DNA: TGCAGTGCTAGAGATCGGGGGGTTTACAATGAGCAGTTCTTC.